These T cell receptor beta chains were read from a single sample in a study of shared clonotypes between healthy human individuals. The data were produced by immunoSEQ multiplex PCR, yet TCRdb's version contains in-frame clones alone and is incomplete. The table lists around 1.6 million clones, 95% to 99% of them singletons, with around 0.47% in the top ten. Sequencing was performed on naive CD4+ T cells sorted from blood. The receptors stem from a man aged 25 to 45 in good health. Both conserved end residues are part of each CDR3. Fields, in order: CDR3 DNA, CDR3 protein, clone size, J gene, V gene, D gene. The D gene is left open where the match is weak. Some rows mark clone size as missing; the rest say once, few, many or name a class of expanded clone.

DNA: TGCGCCAGCAGCTTGGCCCCGGGTGCCGATACGCAGTATTTT; CDR3: CASSLAPGADTQYF; size: once; J: TRBJ2-3; V: TRBV5-1; D: NA
DNA: TGTGCCAGCAGCCCGAGGCCGGGGCTCAACGAGCAGTACTTC; CDR3: CASSPRPGLNEQYF; size: NA; J: TRBJ2-7; V: TRBV4-2; D: NA
DNA: TGTGCCAGCTCACCTACCATGGCGAACAATGAGCAGTTCTTC; CDR3: CASSPTMANNEQFF; size: NA; J: TRBJ2-1; V: TRBV18; D: NA
DNA: TGTGCCAGCAGTGTTCTACCGCTGAGCTCCTACAATGAGCAGTTCTTC; CDR3: CASSVLPLSSYNEQFF; size: NA; J: TRBJ2-1; V: TRBV2; D: NA
DNA: TGTGCCAGCAGTTTGTTAGGACAGAGACTACAGCCCCAGCATTTT; CDR3: CASSLLGQRLQPQHF; size: NA; J: TRBJ1-5; V: TRBV28; D: NA
DNA: TGTGCCAGCACTCATACGGAGGGGAGGGGAGCTGAAGCTTTCTTT; CDR3: CASTHTEGRGAEAFF; size: NA; J: TRBJ1-1; V: TRBV6-5; D: NA
DNA: TGCGCCAGCAGCTCGGGACTGAGCTCCTACGAGCAGTACTTC; CDR3: CASSSGLSSYEQYF; size: once; J: TRBJ2-7; V: TRBV5-1; D: NA
DNA: TGTGCCAGCAGCTTAGTTTTGACTAGCGGGAGCTACGAGCAGTACTTC; CDR3: CASSLVLTSGSYEQYF; size: once; J: TRBJ2-7; V: TRBV7-2; D: TRBD2
DNA: TGCAGTGCCCCCATCGGGGGCCGGCGGTTCTTC; CDR3: CSAPIGGRRFF; size: NA; J: TRBJ2-1; V: TRBV20-1; D: NA
DNA: TGTGCCAGCAGCTTAGGCGGGGCGGGACGTTACAATGAGCAGTTCTTC; CDR3: CASSLGGAGRYNEQFF; size: NA; J: TRBJ2-1; V: TRBV7-2; D: NA
DNA: TGTGCCAGCAGCCAAGACCTAATATCTGGGGCCAACGTCCTGACTTTC; CDR3: CASSQDLISGANVLTF; size: NA; J: TRBJ2-6; V: TRBV14; D: NA
DNA: TGTGCCAGCAGTTTTCAGAGGGGGAGTGGGTACGAGCAGTACTTC; CDR3: CASSFQRGSGYEQYF; size: NA; J: TRBJ2-7; V: TRBV28; D: NA
DNA: TGTGCCAGCAGTAACCCGGACAGGGCGGACGAAAAACTGTTTTTT; CDR3: CASSNPDRADEKLFF; size: NA; J: TRBJ1-4; V: TRBV6-1; D: TRBD1
DNA: TGTGCCAGCAGCTTAAGCGGTAGAGGGGTGGCCGGGGAGCTGTTTTTT; CDR3: CASSLSGRGVAGELFF; size: NA; J: TRBJ2-2; V: TRBV7-7; D: NA
DNA: TGTGCCAGCAGCCGATCCCGAACAGCCTACGAGCAGTACTTC; CDR3: CASSRSRTAYEQYF; size: NA; J: TRBJ2-7; V: TRBV6-5; D: NA
DNA: TGTGCCAGCAGCCTTGAGGGGGCAGGCGAGCAGTACTTC; CDR3: CASSLEGAGEQYF; size: NA; J: TRBJ2-7; V: TRBV7-9; D: TRBD1
DNA: TGCGCCAGCAGCCTGCAAGGCGGTCCCGACCAGCCCCAGCATTTT; CDR3: CASSLQGGPDQPQHF; size: NA; J: TRBJ1-5; V: TRBV4-3; D: NA
DNA: TGCGCCAGCAGCTTTACTACCCAAGAGACCCAGTACTTC; CDR3: CASSFTTQETQYF; size: NA; J: TRBJ2-5; V: TRBV5-1; D: NA
DNA: TGCGCCAGCAGCGTGACTAGCGGCAAGAAAGAGACCCAGTACTTC; CDR3: CASSVTSGKKETQYF; size: NA; J: TRBJ2-5; V: TRBV5-1; D: TRBD2
DNA: TGCATGCTTATAGACGACGGGACCCAGTACTTC; CDR3: CMLIDDGTQYF; size: NA; J: TRBJ2-5; V: TRBV20-1; D: NA
DNA: TGTGCCAGCAGGAACATCAATGAAAAACTGTTTTTT; CDR3: CASRNINEKLFF; size: NA; J: TRBJ1-4; V: TRBV7-6; D: NA
DNA: TGTGCCAGCACCCCGTCGTCTGGAAACACCATATATTTT; CDR3: CASTPSSGNTIYF; size: NA; J: TRBJ1-3; V: TRBV7-2; D: NA
DNA: TGCGCCAGCAGCTCCGGGCAGTTGAACACCGGGGAGCTGTTTTTT; CDR3: CASSSGQLNTGELFF; size: NA; J: TRBJ2-2; V: TRBV5-1; D: NA
DNA: TGTGCCAGCAGCGTAGCCTCCTCTGGAAACACCATATATTTT; CDR3: CASSVASSGNTIYF; size: NA; J: TRBJ1-3; V: TRBV9; D: NA
DNA: TGTGCCAGCAGCTGGAAGGGGGGAGGAGTGACTGAAGCTTTCTTT; CDR3: CASSWKGGGVTEAFF; size: NA; J: TRBJ1-1; V: TRBV7-2; D: NA
DNA: TGCGCCAGCAGCCCCGCCCTGGCTAGCGGTATGGGGGAGACCCAGTACTTC; CDR3: CASSPALASGMGETQYF; size: NA; J: TRBJ2-5; V: TRBV4-1; D: TRBD2
DNA: TGTGCCAGCAGTTCTCAGGGACAGGTAGGCAATCAGCCCCAGCATTTT; CDR3: CASSSQGQVGNQPQHF; size: NA; J: TRBJ1-5; V: TRBV6-7; D: TRBD1
DNA: TGCGCCAGCAGCTTCGGGTACGATAACACCGGGGAGCTGTTTTTT; CDR3: CASSFGYDNTGELFF; size: NA; J: TRBJ2-2; V: TRBV5-1; D: NA
DNA: TGTGCTAGTGGTCTGTGGACTAGCGGGAGTGTTGCGTCTGGGGAGACCCAGTACTTC; CDR3: CASGLWTSGSVASGETQYF; size: NA; J: TRBJ2-5; V: TRBV12-5; D: TRBD2